This TCR beta chain was profiled in a study of CD8 T cells in ankylosing spondylitis. Study-level results: CD8+ cells made up the disease-linked clones, which were relatively rare in peripheral blood.

The sample holds a few counts of this clonotype. No antigen is known for it. In making TCR beta libraries, quantitative 5'-RACE with molecular barcodes was used. In TCRdb, the 5' RACE reads were re-called with MiXCR into one record per CDR3 protein. This sample has roughly 260,000 distinct CDR3 sequences, with 15% to 25% found just once. Germline trimming cut 3 bases from V and 5 bases from J; bases unmatched to any gene: 9. The CDR3 length is 16 residues. Sequenced: blood, either unsorted or a sorted T cell fraction (not recorded which). J is TRBJ2-1 and V is TRBV12-3 or TRBV12-4, with 8 bases lining up with TRBD2. This TCR derives from a male donor with ankylosing spondylitis or in good health (not recorded which). In DNA, the CDR3 is TGTGCCAGCAGTTTTCAATTACAAGCGGGAGACAATGAGCAGTTCTTC. As protein: CASSFQLQAGDNEQFF.